This TCR beta chain was obtained from a study of STAT5B mutations in CD4+ large granular lymphocyte leukemia. The method was immunoSEQ multiplex PCR; TCRdb's version includes in-frame clones alone and lacks a portion of them. The sample shows fewer than 7,000 clones, about 74% of them seen only once. This clone was detected only a few times. Germline trimming cut 9 bases from V and 1 base from J; bases unmatched to any gene: 4. Germline values: CDR1 WSHSY, CDR2 SAAADI. CDR3 length: 13 residues. The sequence was obtained from a woman aged 70-85 years with CD4+ T-cell large granular lymphocyte leukemia. The V gene is TRBV10-2, the J gene TRBJ1-1, with 8 bases identical to TRBD1. Sequenced input: PBMCs. CDR3 sequence (DNA): TGCGCCAGTACGGGACAGGCGAACACTGAAGCTTTCTTT. Encoded protein: CASTGQANTEAFF.